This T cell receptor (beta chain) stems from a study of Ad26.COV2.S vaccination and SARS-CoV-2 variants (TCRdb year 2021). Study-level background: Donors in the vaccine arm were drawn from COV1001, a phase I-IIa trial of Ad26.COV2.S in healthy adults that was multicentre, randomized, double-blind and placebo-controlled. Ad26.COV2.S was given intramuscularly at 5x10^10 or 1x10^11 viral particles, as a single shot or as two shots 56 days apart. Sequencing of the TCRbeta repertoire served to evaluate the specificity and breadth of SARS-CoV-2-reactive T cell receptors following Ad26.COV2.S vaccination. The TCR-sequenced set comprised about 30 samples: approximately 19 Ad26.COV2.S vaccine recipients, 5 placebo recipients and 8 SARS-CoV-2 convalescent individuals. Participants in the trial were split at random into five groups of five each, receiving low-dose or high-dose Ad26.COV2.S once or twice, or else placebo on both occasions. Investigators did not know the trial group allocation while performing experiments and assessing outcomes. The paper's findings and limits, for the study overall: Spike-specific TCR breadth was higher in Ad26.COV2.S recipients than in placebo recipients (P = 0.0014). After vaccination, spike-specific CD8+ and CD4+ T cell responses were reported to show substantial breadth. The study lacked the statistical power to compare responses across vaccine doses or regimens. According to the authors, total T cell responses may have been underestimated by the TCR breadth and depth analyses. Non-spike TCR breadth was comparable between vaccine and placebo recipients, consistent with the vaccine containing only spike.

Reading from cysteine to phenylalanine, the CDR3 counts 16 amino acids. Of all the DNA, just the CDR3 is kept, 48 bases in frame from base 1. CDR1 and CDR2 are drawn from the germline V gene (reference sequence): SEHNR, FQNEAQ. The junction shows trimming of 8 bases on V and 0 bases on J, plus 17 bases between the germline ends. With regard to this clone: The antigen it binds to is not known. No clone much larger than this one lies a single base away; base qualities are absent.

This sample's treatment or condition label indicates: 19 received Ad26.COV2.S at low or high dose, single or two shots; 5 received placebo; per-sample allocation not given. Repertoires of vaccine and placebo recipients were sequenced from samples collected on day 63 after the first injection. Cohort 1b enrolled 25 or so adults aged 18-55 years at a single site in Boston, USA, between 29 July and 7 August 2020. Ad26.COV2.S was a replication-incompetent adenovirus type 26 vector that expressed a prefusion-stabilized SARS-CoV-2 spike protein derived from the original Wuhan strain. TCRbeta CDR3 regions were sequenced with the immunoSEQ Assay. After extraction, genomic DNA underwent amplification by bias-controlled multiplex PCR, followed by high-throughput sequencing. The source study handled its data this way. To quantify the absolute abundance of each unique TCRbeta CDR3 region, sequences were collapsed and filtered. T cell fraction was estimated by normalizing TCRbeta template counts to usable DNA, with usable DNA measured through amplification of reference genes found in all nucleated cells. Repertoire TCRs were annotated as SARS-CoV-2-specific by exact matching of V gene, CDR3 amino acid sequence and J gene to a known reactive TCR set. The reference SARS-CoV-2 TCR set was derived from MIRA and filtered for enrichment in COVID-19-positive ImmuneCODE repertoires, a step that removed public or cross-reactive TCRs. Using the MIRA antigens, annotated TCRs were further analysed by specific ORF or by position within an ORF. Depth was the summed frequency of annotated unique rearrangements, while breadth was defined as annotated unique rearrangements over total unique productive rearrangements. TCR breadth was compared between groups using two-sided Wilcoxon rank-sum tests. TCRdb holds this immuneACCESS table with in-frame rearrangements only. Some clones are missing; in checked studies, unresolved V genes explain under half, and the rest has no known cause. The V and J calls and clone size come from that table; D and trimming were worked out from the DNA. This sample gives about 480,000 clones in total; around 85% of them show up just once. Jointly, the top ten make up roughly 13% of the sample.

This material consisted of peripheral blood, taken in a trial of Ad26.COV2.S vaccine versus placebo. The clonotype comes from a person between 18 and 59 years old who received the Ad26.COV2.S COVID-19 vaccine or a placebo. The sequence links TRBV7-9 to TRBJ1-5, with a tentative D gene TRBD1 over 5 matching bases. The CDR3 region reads CASPEKQEFSNQPQHF. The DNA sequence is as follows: TGTGCCAGCCCAGAAAAACAGGAGTTTAGCAATCAGCCCCAGCATTTT.